This T cell receptor beta chain was obtained from a study of shared clonotypes between healthy human individuals. The repertoire was sequenced with immunoSEQ multiplex PCR; TCRdb's copy has only in-frame clones and lacks some. Found here are about 2.1 million clones, roughly 95% of them singletons; the top ten hold less than 2%. On this clone itself: The antigen remains unidentified.

Notes on the study in general: In contrast to clonotypes shared by all four donors, non-shared clonotypes had lower generation probabilities.

Only CD45RO-negative cells positively selected for CCR7 counted as naive CD8 cells, so terminally differentiated effector memory CD45RA+ cells were excluded. The origin of this receptor is a man between 18 and 29 years old in good health. Some clones in this sample may be carry-over from other donors' samples. Material: naive CD8+ T cells from PBMCs.

CDR3 region: CATSRTPLADLTDTQYF. Here the CDR3 DNA reads TGTGCCACCAGCAGGACGCCCCTAGCGGACCTCACAGATACGCAGTATTTT. V usage is TRBV15 and J usage is TRBJ2-3; 7 bases agree with TRBD2. V trimming: 3 bases; J trimming: 2 bases; junction bases outside the gene matches: 11. The CDR3 runs 17 residues. Germline lookup yields CDR1 LNHNV and CDR2 YYDKDF (reference sequence).